The source of this TCR beta chain is a study of T cell repertoires in cytomegalovirus infection. Study overall: HLA-B-restricted CMV epitopes that are well studied, plus recently identified HLA-C-restricted ones, were used by the study. Public TCR beta signatures provided an indication of both CMV infection and a matching HLA type.

TCRdb reprocessed the reads with MiXCR, giving one entry per CDR3 protein. This table holds hundreds of thousands of distinct CDR3 sequences, approximately 30% found once. Findings of the study overall: Dominating the ex vivo response were TCR beta clonotypes that were CMV-specific and HLA-C-restricted.

Trimming stripped 8 bases from V and 6 bases from J, with 11 bases between. The CDR3 is 12 residues long. Germline values: CDR1 ENHRY, CDR2 SYGVKD. This clonotype came up a few times. What it binds is unknown. The sequence came from a human donor in good health (CMV status not recorded). Some clones in this sample may be carry-over from other donors' samples. The V call is TRBV10-3, the J call TRBJ2-1; D remains ambiguous. The source material was cultured CD8+ T cells from PBMCs, sampled from culture after CMV antigen stimulation. CDR3 residues: CAIVDAANEQFF. In DNA, the CDR3 is TGTGCCATCGTCGACGCGGCCAATGAGCAGTTCTTC.